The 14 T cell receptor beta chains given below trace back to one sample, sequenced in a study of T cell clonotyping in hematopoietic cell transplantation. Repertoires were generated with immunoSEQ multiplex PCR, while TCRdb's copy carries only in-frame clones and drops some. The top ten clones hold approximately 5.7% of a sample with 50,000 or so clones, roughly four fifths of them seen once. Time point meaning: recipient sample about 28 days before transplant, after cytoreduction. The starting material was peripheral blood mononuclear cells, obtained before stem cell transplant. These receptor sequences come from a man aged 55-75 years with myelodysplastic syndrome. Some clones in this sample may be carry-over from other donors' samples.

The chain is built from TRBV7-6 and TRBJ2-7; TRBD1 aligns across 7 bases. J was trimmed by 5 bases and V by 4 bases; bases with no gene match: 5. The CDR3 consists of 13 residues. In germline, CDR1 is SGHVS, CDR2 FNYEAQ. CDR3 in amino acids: CASSSTTGHEQYF. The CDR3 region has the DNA TGTGCCAGCAGCTCGACGACAGGGCACGAGCAGTACTTC.

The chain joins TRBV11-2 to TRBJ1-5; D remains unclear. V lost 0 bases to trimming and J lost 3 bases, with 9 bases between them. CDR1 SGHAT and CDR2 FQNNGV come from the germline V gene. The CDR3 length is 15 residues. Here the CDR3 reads CASSLDPGPNQPQHF. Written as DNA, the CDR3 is TGTGCCAGCAGCTTAGACCCCGGGCCCAATCAGCCCCAGCATTTT. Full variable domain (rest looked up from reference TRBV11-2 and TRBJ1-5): EAGVAQSPRYKIIEKRQSVAFWCNPISGHATLYWYQQILGQGPKLLIQFQNNGVVDDSQLPKDRFSAERLKGVDSTLKIQPAKLEDSAVYLCASSLDPGPNQPQHFGDGTRLSIL.

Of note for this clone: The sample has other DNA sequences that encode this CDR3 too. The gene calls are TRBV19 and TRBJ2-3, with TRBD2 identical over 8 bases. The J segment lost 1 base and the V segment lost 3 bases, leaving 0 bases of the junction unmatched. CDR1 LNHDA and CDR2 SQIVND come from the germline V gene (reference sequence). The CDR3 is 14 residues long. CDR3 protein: CASSISGGTDTQYF. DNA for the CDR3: TGTGCCAGTAGTATTAGCGGGGGCACAGATACGCAGTATTTT.

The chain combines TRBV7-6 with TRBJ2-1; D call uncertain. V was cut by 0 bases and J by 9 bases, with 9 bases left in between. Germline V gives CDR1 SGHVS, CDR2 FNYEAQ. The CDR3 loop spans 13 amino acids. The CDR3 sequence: CASSLARYGEQFF. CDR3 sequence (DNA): TGTGCCAGCAGCTTAGCCAGGTACGGTGAGCAGTTCTTC.

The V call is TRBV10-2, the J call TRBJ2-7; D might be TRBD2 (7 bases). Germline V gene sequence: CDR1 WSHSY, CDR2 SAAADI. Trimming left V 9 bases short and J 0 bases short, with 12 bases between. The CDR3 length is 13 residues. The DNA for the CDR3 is TGCGCCAGTCGGGGGGCGGGCTCCTACGAGCAGTACTTC. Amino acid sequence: CASRGAGSYEQYF.

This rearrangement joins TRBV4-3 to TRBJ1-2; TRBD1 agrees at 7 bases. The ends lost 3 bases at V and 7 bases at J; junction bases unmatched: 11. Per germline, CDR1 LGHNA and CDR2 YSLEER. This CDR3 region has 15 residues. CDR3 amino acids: CASSHPNRGFAGYTF. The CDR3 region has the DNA TGCGCCAGCAGCCACCCGAACAGGGGATTCGCTGGCTACACCTTC.

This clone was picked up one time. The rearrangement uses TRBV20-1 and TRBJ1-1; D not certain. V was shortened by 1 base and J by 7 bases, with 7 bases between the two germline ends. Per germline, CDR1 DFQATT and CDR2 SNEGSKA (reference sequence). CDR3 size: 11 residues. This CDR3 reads CSARGENEAFF. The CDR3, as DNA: TGCAGTGCTAGAGGCGAAAATGAAGCTTTCTTT.

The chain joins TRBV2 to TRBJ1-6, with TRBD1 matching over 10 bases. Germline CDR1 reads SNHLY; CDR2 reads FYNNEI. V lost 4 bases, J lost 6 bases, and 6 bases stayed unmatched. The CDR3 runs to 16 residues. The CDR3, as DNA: TGTGCCAGCAGTGCTTGGGGGACAGGGGCTAATTCACCCCTCCACTTT. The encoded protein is CASSAWGTGANSPLHF.

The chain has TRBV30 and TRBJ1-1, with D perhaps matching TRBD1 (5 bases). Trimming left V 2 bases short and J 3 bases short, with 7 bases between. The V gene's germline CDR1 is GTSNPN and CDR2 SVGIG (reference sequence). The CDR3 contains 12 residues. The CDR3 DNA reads TGTGCCTGGAGTTCGGGGGACACTGAAGCTTTCTTT. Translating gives CAWSSGDTEAFF.

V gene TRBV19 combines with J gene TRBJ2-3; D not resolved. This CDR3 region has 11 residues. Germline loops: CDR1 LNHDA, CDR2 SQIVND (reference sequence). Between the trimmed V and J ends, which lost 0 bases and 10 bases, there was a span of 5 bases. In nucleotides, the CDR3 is TGTGCCAGTAGTATAGATCGCGCGCAGTATTTT. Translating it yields CASSIDRAQYF.

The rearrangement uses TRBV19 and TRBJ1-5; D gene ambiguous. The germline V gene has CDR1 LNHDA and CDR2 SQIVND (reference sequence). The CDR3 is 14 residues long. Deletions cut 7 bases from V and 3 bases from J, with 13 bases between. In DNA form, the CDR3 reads TGTGCCAGTAACCCCTCCAAGGACAATCAGCCCCAGCATTTT. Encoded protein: CASNPSKDNQPQHF.

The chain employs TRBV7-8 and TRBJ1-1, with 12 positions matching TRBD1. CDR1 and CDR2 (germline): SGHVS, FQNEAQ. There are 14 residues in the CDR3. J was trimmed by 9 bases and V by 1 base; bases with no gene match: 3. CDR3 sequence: CASSLGDRGRKAFF. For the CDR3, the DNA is TGTGCCAGCAGCTTAGGGGACAGGGGGCGCAAAGCTTTCTTT.

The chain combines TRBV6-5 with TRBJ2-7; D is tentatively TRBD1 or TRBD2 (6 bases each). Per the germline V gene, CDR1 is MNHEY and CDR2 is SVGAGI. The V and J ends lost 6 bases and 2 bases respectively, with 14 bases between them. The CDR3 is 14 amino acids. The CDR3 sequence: CASRIRGGPYEQYF. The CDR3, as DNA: TGTGCCAGCAGGATACGTGGGGGGCCCTACGAGCAGTACTTC.

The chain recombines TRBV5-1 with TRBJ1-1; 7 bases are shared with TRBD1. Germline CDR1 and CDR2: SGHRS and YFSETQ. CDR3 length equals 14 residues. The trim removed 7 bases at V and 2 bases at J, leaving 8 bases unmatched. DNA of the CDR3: TGCGCCAGCGACGCGACAGGGACTAACACTGAAGCTTTCTTT. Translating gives CASDATGTNTEAFF.